Listed below are T cell receptor beta chains from one sample, sequenced in a study of blood T cell repertoires in COVID-19. This table comes from immunoSEQ multiplex PCR, and its TCRdb copy is limited to in-frame clones, with some not included. Of 95,000 to 120,000 clones listed, around 83% were seen once; the top ten hold roughly 5%. Sequences were obtained from peripheral blood. The receptors come from an older woman with COVID-19, enrolled during active disease. Both conserved end residues are part of each CDR3. The order of the fields is D gene, J gene, clone size, V gene, CDR3 protein, CDR3 DNA. D genes are given only for firm matches. Size is stated for part of the rows, as once, few or many counts, or as a class when the clone is expanded.

TRBD1 | TRBJ1-1 | - | TRBV5-8 | CASSTRGQGMNTEAFF | TGTGCCAGCAGCACGAGGGGGCAGGGTATGAACACTGAAGCTTTCTTT
TRBD1 | TRBJ1-6 | once | TRBV6-5 | CASSSQGLLGSPLHF | TGTGCCAGCAGTTCACAGGGGCTCCTAGGATCACCCCTCCACTTT
TRBD1 | TRBJ1-1 | - | TRBV5-1 | CASSHLGTGGHPLNTEAFF | TGCGCCAGCAGCCACTTAGGAACAGGGGGCCACCCGCTGAACACTGAAGCTTTCTTT
TRBD1 | TRBJ2-1 | - | TRBV19 | CASSIDRGLFNEQFF | TGTGCCAGTAGTATCGACAGGGGCTTGTTCAATGAGCAGTTCTTC
TRBD2 | TRBJ2-3 | - | TRBV4-2 | CASSQGLAGEHPDTQYF | TGTGCCAGCAGCCAGGGACTAGCGGGGGAGCACCCAGATACGCAGTATTTT
- | TRBJ2-1 | - | TRBV11-3 | CASSQSPGQEQFF | TGTGCCAGCAGCCAGAGCCCAGGGCAGGAGCAGTTCTTC
TRBD1 | TRBJ1-2 | few | TRBV15 | CATSRTGGGDGYTF | TGTGCCACCAGCAGAACAGGGGGCGGAGATGGCTACACCTTC
- | TRBJ1-6 | - | TRBV3-1/TRBV3-2 | CASSQETDWDDSPLHF | TGTGCCAGCAGCCAGGAGACAGATTGGGATGATTCACCCCTCCACTTT
- | TRBJ1-4 | - | TRBV6-5 | CASSSSFGFGEKLFF | TGTGCCAGCAGCTCTTCGTTCGGGTTTGGGGAAAAACTGTTTTTT
- | TRBJ1-3 | few | TRBV5-1 | CASSLGAESDTIYF | TGCGCCAGCAGCTTAGGAGCAGAGTCTGACACCATATATTTT
TRBD1 | TRBJ1-4 | - | TRBV7-9 | CASSLTGTGGNEKLFF | TGTGCCAGCAGCTTAACCGGGACAGGGGGCAATGAAAAACTGTTTTTT
- | TRBJ1-5 | - | TRBV14 | CASSQDGNQPQHF | TGTGCCAGCAGCCAAGACGGCAATCAGCCCCAGCATTTT
- | TRBJ1-2 | - | TRBV19 | CASTQGSYGYTF | TGTGCCAGTACACAGGGATCCTATGGCTACACCTTC
TRBD1 | TRBJ2-3 | - | TRBV5-1 | CASSSRGRSTDTQYF | TGCGCCAGCAGCTCAAGGGGGCGCAGCACAGATACGCAGTATTTT
- | TRBJ1-5 | - | TRBV18 | CASSAGTRNQPQHF | TGTGCCAGCTCAGCCGGGACACGGAATCAGCCCCAGCATTTT
TRBD1 | TRBJ1-3 | few | TRBV18 | CASSPGQGGSGNTIYF | TGTGCCAGCTCACCAGGCCAGGGGGGCTCTGGAAACACCATATATTTT
- | TRBJ1-5 | - | TRBV15 | CATSQAGVQKPQHF | TGTGCCACCAGTCAGGCAGGGGTCCAAAAGCCCCAGCATTTT
- | TRBJ2-7 | - | TRBV5-4 | CASSSPVSYEQYF | TGTGCCAGCAGCTCCCCGGTAAGCTACGAGCAGTACTTC
TRBD2 | TRBJ2-7 | - | TRBV19 | CASSMGTSGTYEQYF | TGTGCCAGTAGTATGGGGACTAGCGGTACCTACGAGCAGTACTTC
- | TRBJ1-2 | - | TRBV7-2 | CASSHYGDYGYTF | TGTGCCAGCAGCCACTACGGAGATTATGGCTACACCTTC
- | TRBJ1-2 | - | TRBV5-4 | CASSFGGDGYTF | TGTGCCAGCAGCTTCGGAGGAGATGGCTACACCTTC
- | TRBJ2-5 | - | TRBV4-3 | CASSLTAGAETQYF | TGCGCCAGCAGCCTAACGGCAGGGGCCGAGACCCAGTACTTC
- | TRBJ1-2 | - | TRBV3-1/TRBV3-2 | CASSQNSGFYGYTF | TGTGCCAGCAGCCAAAACAGCGGGTTCTATGGCTACACCTTC
- | TRBJ1-3 | - | TRBV30 | CAWSLGQGNTIYF | TGTGCCTGGAGTCTGGGCCAGGGAAACACCATATATTTT
TRBD1 | TRBJ1-6 | - | TRBV27 | CASRAGGNSPLHF | TGTGCCAGCAGGGCAGGGGGTAATTCACCCCTCCACTTT
TRBD1 | TRBJ1-4 | - | TRBV2 | CASSSPGQGWEKLFF | TGTGCCAGCAGTTCACCGGGACAGGGTTGGGAAAAACTGTTTTTT
- | TRBJ2-1 | - | TRBV2 | CASTADRSNEQFF | TGTGCCAGCACCGCTGACAGGAGCAATGAGCAGTTCTTC
- | TRBJ1-5 | - | TRBV2 | CASSAPGHLNQPQHF | TGTGCCAGCAGTGCTCCGGGACATCTCAATCAGCCCCAGCATTTT
TRBD1 | TRBJ2-6 | - | TRBV19 | CASTPRGTGTSGANVLTF | TGTGCCAGTACCCCCAGGGGGACAGGCACCTCTGGGGCCAACGTCCTGACTTTC
TRBD2 | TRBJ2-7 | - | TRBV3-1/TRBV3-2 | CASSQRLAGSYEQYF | TGTGCCAGCAGCCAGAGACTAGCGGGGTCCTACGAGCAGTACTTC
- | TRBJ1-1 | - | TRBV11-1 | CASSLRKNTEAFF | TGTGCCAGCAGCTTACGTAAAAACACTGAAGCTTTCTTT
- | TRBJ1-6 | - | TRBV19 | CASSIVQRDSPLHF | TGTGCCAGTAGTATTGTGCAGCGGGATTCACCCCTCCACTTT
TRBD1 | TRBJ2-2 | - | TRBV5-1 | CASSLNRQGTGELFF | TGCGCCAGCAGCTTGAATCGACAGGGTACAGGGGAGCTGTTTTTT
TRBD1 | TRBJ1-2 | - | TRBV27 | CASSPGGYGYTF | TGTGCCAGCAGTCCAGGGGGTTATGGCTACACCTTC
TRBD2 | TRBJ2-1 | - | TRBV5-1 | CASSLDGGAHNEQFF | TGCGCCAGCAGCTTGGACGGGGGGGCCCACAATGAGCAGTTCTTC
TRBD1 | TRBJ1-1 | - | TRBV7-9 | CASSLARWVQGAEAFF | TGTGCCAGCAGCTTAGCGCGTTGGGTCCAGGGGGCTGAAGCTTTCTTT
- | TRBJ1-4 | - | TRBV6-1 | CASSEPGKSNEKLFF | TGTGCCAGCAGTGAGCCAGGGAAGAGTAATGAAAAACTGTTTTTT
- | TRBJ1-5 | - | TRBV7-9 | CASSTGSNQPQHF | TGTGCCAGCAGCACAGGATCAAATCAGCCCCAGCATTTT
- | TRBJ1-2 | - | TRBV6-4 | CASSKEAVNYGYTF | TGTGCCAGCAGTAAAGAAGCCGTTAACTATGGCTACACCTTC
TRBD1 | TRBJ1-2 | once | TRBV19 | CASSIVRQGGYGYTF | TGTGCCAGTAGTATAGTCCGACAGGGCGGCTATGGCTACACCTTC
- | TRBJ1-5 | once | TRBV5-8 | CASSFGRTFNQPQHF | TGTGCCAGCAGCTTCGGACGGACTTTCAATCAGCCCCAGCATTTT
TRBD1 | TRBJ1-1 | - | TRBV5-1 | CASSFQGADTEAFF | TGCGCCAGCAGCTTTCAGGGGGCCGACACTGAAGCTTTCTTT
- | TRBJ2-5 | - | TRBV12-5 | CASGLVRDYQETQYF | TGTGCTAGTGGTTTGGTACGGGACTACCAAGAGACCCAGTACTTC
- | TRBJ2-7 | - | TRBV18 | CASSPVEGHEQYF | TGTGCCAGCTCACCAGTTGAGGGCCACGAGCAGTACTTC
- | TRBJ1-2 | - | TRBV5-6 | CASSLGVGTNGYTF | TGTGCCAGCAGCTTGGGGGTAGGGACAAATGGCTACACCTTC
TRBD1 | TRBJ1-2 | - | TRBV19 | CASSLQGRGPGSYGYTF | TGTGCCAGTAGCTTACAGGGTAGGGGGCCTGGGAGCTATGGCTACACCTTC
- | TRBJ1-3 | - | TRBV4-3 | CASSQEAFSGNTIYF | TGCGCCAGCAGCCAAGAAGCCTTCTCTGGAAACACCATATATTTT
TRBD2 | TRBJ2-1 | - | TRBV19 | CASRQDRGDNEQFF | TGTGCCAGTAGGCAGGATCGGGGGGACAATGAGCAGTTCTTC
TRBD1 | TRBJ1-3 | - | TRBV10-2 | CASTRTGDSGNTIYF | TGCGCCAGCACTAGAACAGGGGACTCTGGAAACACCATATATTTT
- | TRBJ2-5 | - | TRBV4-1 | CASSQDWGGFAETQYF | TGCGCCAGCAGCCAAGATTGGGGGGGCTTCGCAGAGACCCAGTACTTC
- | TRBJ2-5 | - | TRBV11-2 | CASSSETLAGETQYF | TGTGCCAGCAGCTCCGAAACACTAGCTGGAGAGACCCAGTACTTC
- | TRBJ2-3 | - | TRBV6-5 | CASSYSSGSYTDTQYF | TGTGCCAGCAGTTACTCCTCGGGGAGCTACACAGATACGCAGTATTTT
- | TRBJ1-2 | - | TRBV7-3 | CASSPYSTADYGYTF | TGTGCCAGCAGCCCATACAGTACAGCAGACTATGGCTACACCTTC
- | TRBJ1-1 | - | TRBV12-3/TRBV12-4 | CASSLDMTLEAFF | TGTGCCAGCAGTTTAGATATGACATTAGAAGCTTTCTTT
TRBD2 | TRBJ2-2 | - | TRBV5-4 | CASSWGLAGGPGELFF | TGTGCCAGCAGCTGGGGACTAGCGGGGGGGCCCGGGGAGCTGTTTTTT
- | TRBJ2-7 | - | TRBV9 | CASSAGDFEYEQYF | TGTGCCAGCAGCGCCGGGGACTTCGAGTACGAGCAGTACTTC
TRBD2 | TRBJ2-1 | - | TRBV5-6 | CASSSPTSGGYNEQFF | TGTGCCAGCAGCTCCCCTACTAGCGGGGGCTACAATGAGCAGTTCTTC